The 13 T cell receptor beta chains below all came from one sample that was sequenced in a study of blood T cell repertoires in COVID-19. Method: immunoSEQ multiplex PCR; TCRdb's copy keeps in-frame clones and lacks some. The table includes 70,000 or so clones, roughly 79% detected once. The material sequenced was peripheral blood. Source of these receptors: a man aged 60 to 75 with acute or convalescent COVID-19.

The genes are TRBV7-9 and TRBJ2-3; TRBD2 agrees at 8 bases. This CDR3 is built from 17 residues. V trimming: 5 bases; J trimming: 6 bases; junction bases outside the gene matches: 16. Germline V gene sequence: CDR1 SEHNR, CDR2 FQNEAQ (reference sequence). Written as DNA, the CDR3 is TGTGCCAGCAGCGTAAATCCCCGGGGGGGTATAACGGATACGCAGTATTTT. Amino acids: CASSVNPRGGITDTQYF.

The chain joins TRBV5-1 to TRBJ1-1, with D tentatively TRBD1 (5 bases). The CDR3 totals 16 residues. Germline assignment: CDR1 SGHRS and CDR2 YFSETQ. The V end lost 1 base, the J end lost 1 base, and 14 bases lay between the germline ends. CDR3 sequence (DNA): TGCGCCAGCAGCTTGTTGGGTATACAGGAGAACACTGAAGCTTTCTTT. It translates to CASSLLGIQENTEAFF.

The gene calls are TRBV7-2 and TRBJ2-3; 9 bases are a match to TRBD2. Germline assignment: CDR1 SGHTA and CDR2 FQGNSA. There are 14 residues in the CDR3. Unmatched junction bases numbered 3, after V lost 1 base and J lost 7 bases. The DNA of the CDR3 is TGTGCCAGCAGCTTAGAAGCGGGGGGTTATACGCAGTATTTT. The encoded protein is CASSLEAGGYTQYF.

In this sample, this clone turned up many times. The chain is built from TRBV9 and TRBJ2-1; the match to TRBD2 covers 8 bases. V lost 4 bases, J lost 8 bases, and 14 bases stayed unmatched. From germline, CDR1 is SGDLS and CDR2 YYNGEE. This CDR3 region has 16 residues. The CDR3, as DNA: TGTGCCAGCAGCTACCTCACGGGGGGGTCATACCATGAGCAGTTCTTC. It specifies CASSYLTGGSYHEQFF.

The chain joins TRBV12-2 to TRBJ2-1; the D call in the table, TRBD1, was not verified against the DNA. TRBV12-2 corresponds to a pseudogene. The CDR3 consists of 17 residues. This CDR3 is CASRLAWDRGRYNEQFF. The CDR3 region has the DNA TGTGCAAGTCGCTTAGCGTGGGACAGGGGCCGCTACAATGAGCAGTTCTTC.

The chain is built from TRBV7-9 and TRBJ1-2; D is unresolved. CDR3 length equals 12 residues. V lost 7 bases, J lost 8 bases, and 14 bases lay in between. From germline, CDR1 is SEHNR and CDR2 FQNEAQ (reference sequence). The CDR3 loop reads CASIPVLGGYTF. The CDR3 nucleotides are TGTGCCAGCATTCCGGTCCTCGGGGGCTACACCTTC.

The V and J genes are TRBV6-6 and TRBJ2-7, with 7 nucleotides matching TRBD1. The CDR3 spans 14 residues. The germline V gene encodes CDR1 MNHNY and CDR2 SVGAGI (reference sequence). Trimming cost V 0 bases and J 6 bases; bases outside gene matches: 5. The CDR3 is CASSYSQTGSEQYF. CDR3 nucleotide sequence: TGTGCCAGCAGTTACTCCCAGACAGGGAGCGAGCAGTACTTC.

The V call is TRBV2, the J call TRBJ1-3; TRBD1 agrees at 7 bases. J lost 2 bases, V lost 6 bases, and 10 bases had no gene match. Germline CDR1 SNHLY, CDR2 FYNNEI. There are 16 residues in the CDR3. The CDR3 loop is CASRVTGVRPGNTIYF. In DNA form, the CDR3 reads TGTGCCAGCAGGGTAACAGGGGTAAGACCTGGAAACACCATATATTTT.

This clone was detected a few times. V gene TRBV19 combines with J gene TRBJ2-3, with 9 bases matching TRBD2. Germline values: CDR1 LNHDA, CDR2 SQIVND (reference sequence). V lost 0 bases and J lost 2; bases outside the gene matches: 6. This CDR3 spans 17 amino acids. This CDR3 is CASSIDLSGGYTDTQYF. Written as DNA, the CDR3 is TGTGCCAGTAGTATAGATCTCAGCGGGGGGTACACAGATACGCAGTATTTT.

The chain recombines TRBV7-2 with TRBJ1-2; 7 bases are a match to TRBD1. The V gene end was trimmed by 2 bases and the J gene end by 6 bases; junction bases not matched to a gene: 3. Germline assignment: CDR1 SGHTA and CDR2 FQGNSA. CDR3 length equals 13 residues. The CDR3 bases are TGTGCCAGCAGCTTAACGACAGGGAATGGCTACACCTTC. It encodes CASSLTTGNGYTF.

Only a few counts were recorded for this clone. This sequence joins TRBV4-1 and TRBJ1-2; D perhaps matches TRBD1 (6 bases). Per germline, CDR1 MGHRA and CDR2 YSYEKL. The CDR3 runs to 14 residues. Trimming took 2 bases from V and 3 from J, leaving 10 bases between them. The CDR3 DNA reads as TGCGCCAGCAGCCAAAGGACAGTCGACTATGGCTACACCTTC. Amino acid sequence: CASSQRTVDYGYTF.

The rearrangement joins TRBV12-3 or TRBV12-4 to TRBJ2-5; D is perhaps TRBD2 (5 bases). The V end lost 3 bases, the J end lost 7 bases, and 6 bases lay between the germline ends. This CDR3 is 11 amino acids long. CDR3 protein: CASSLRATQYF. The CDR3, as DNA: TGTGCCAGCAGTTTGAGGGCGACCCAGTACTTC.

The chain links TRBV3-1 (or the pseudogene TRBV3-2) to TRBJ1-4, with D possibly TRBD1 on 6 matching bases. V was cut by 4 bases and J by 0 bases, with 12 bases left in between. Per the germline V gene, CDR1 is LGHDT and CDR2 is YNNKEL (reference sequence). This CDR3 contains 16 residues. CDR3 loop: CASSRRPGATNEKLFF. The CDR3 bases are TGTGCCAGCAGCCGACGACCAGGGGCAACTAATGAAAAACTGTTTTTT.